A single sample gave rise to the 8 T cell receptor beta chains below, sequenced in a study of T cell repertoires in cytomegalovirus infection. MiXCR was run by TCRdb on the reads, yielding one entry per CDR3 protein. This sample yields 640,000 or so distinct CDR3 sequences, of which around 35% are seen a single time; around a sixth belongs to the top ten. These TCRs' antigens remain unknown. The sequencing used cultured PBMCs, collected from culture after CMV antigen stimulation. The receptors were sampled from a human donor in good health (CMV status not recorded). Some clones in this sample may be carry-over from other donors' samples.

This clonotype has a handful of counts. The rearrangement links TRBV6-5 to TRBJ2-7; unclear D gene. CDR3 size: 15 residues. Germline V gene lookup returns CDR1 MNHEY and CDR2 SVGAGI. Trimming took 0 bases from V and 4 from J, leaving 13 bases between them. CDR3 in DNA: TGTGCCAGCAGTTACTCCAGGTCCTCGATTTACGAGCAGTACTTC. As protein: CASSYSRSSIYEQYF.

V is TRBV20-1 and J is TRBJ2-1, with 8 bases lining up with TRBD2. The CDR3 is 15 residues long. Germline loops: CDR1 DFQATT, CDR2 SNEGSKA (reference sequence). The DNA of the CDR3 is TGCAGCGCAGTCCCTTCGCGGGAGGAGTTGGGTGAGCAGTTCTTC. Its translation is CSAVPSREELGEQFF.

In its sample, this clonotype was seen a few times. The chain employs TRBV4-3 and TRBJ2-7; TRBD1 aligns across 9 bases. Germline-derived CDR1 and CDR2 are LGHNA and YSLEER. With V trimmed by 1 base and J by 2 bases, 3 bases remained unmatched. There are 15 residues in the CDR3. The CDR3 here is CASSQAGTGPYEQYF. The CDR3 DNA is TGCGCCAGCAGCCAAGCCGGGACAGGGCCCTACGAGCAGTACTTC.

This clonotype has only one observation. The rearrangement joins TRBV27 to TRBJ1-2, with TRBD1 identical over 8 bases. The junction had 7 bases not matched to a gene; V was cut back by 3 bases and J by 4 bases. The germline V gene has CDR1 MNHEY and CDR2 SMNVEV (reference sequence). This CDR3 has 15 amino acids. The CDR3 spells CASSFAGTGSYGYTF. For the CDR3, the DNA is TGTGCCAGCAGTTTCGCCGGGACAGGCAGCTATGGCTACACCTTC.

The chain uses TRBV20-1 and TRBJ2-5; D gene unclear. Trimming took off 5 bases at V and 4 bases at J, with 23 bases between the two ends. Germline values: CDR1 DFQATT, CDR2 SNEGSKA (reference sequence). The CDR3 spans 16 residues. The CDR3 reads CSAGKRRLSPGETQYF. The CDR3 DNA reads TGCAGTGCTGGTAAACGAAGGTTAAGCCCGGGAGAGACCCAGTACTTC.

The rearrangement links TRBV27 to TRBJ1-1, with D possibly matching TRBD1 (5 bases). Germline V CDR1 and CDR2: MNHEY, SMNVEV (reference sequence). The V end was cut by 6 bases, the J end by 4 bases, with 12 bases between. The CDR3 covers 13 residues. The CDR3 DNA sequence: TGTGCCAGCAGCCTAAGTAGGGGCACTGAAGCTTTCTTT. This gives the protein CASSLSRGTEAFF.

Note on this clonotype: An end of the junction does not agree with germline; a read error may underlie this. This sequence joins TRBV4-1 and TRBJ2-7, with D uncertain. Per germline, CDR1 MGHRA and CDR2 YSYEKL. The CDR3 runs 15 residues. CDR3 protein: CASSQDRPINYEQYF. CDR3 coding DNA: TGTGCCAGCAGCCAAGATCGTCCGATTAATTACGAGCAGTACTTC.

The chain uses TRBV30 and TRBJ1-2, with TRBD1 as a possible D gene (6 bases). Germline CDR1 and CDR2: GTSNPN and SVGIG (reference sequence). This CDR3 has 13 amino acids. Trimming pared 1 base from V and 4 bases from J, leaving 10 bases between. The CDR3 DNA follows: TGTGCCTGGAGTGCAGGGGAACTCTATGGCTACACCTTC. Its protein is CAWSAGELYGYTF.